This T cell receptor (beta chain) was recorded in a study of T cells after posttransplantation cyclophosphamide. Study outcomes and limitations: Later post-transplant blood repertoires were often dominated by donor CD8+ memory clones. TRB overlap between skin or GI tissue T cells and blood was limited.

V lost 6 bases and J lost 5; bases outside the gene matches: 10. CDR1 is MNHEY, CDR2 SVGAGI, per germline. This CDR3 has 15 amino acids. Repertoires were generated with immunoSEQ multiplex PCR, while TCRdb's copy carries only in-frame clones and drops some. The sample consists of 25,000 or so clones, 86% of them appearing once. Comment on this clone: What it binds is unknown.

V gene TRBV6-5 combines with J gene TRBJ2-1; the match to TRBD2 covers 7 bases. The receptor's source is an older woman with a blood cancer, CMV-positive, and with a related stem cell donor. The sequenced material came from PBMCs. CDR3 bases: TGTGCCAGCAGGGTTGAGGGCGGGAGAAACAATGAGCAGTTCTTC. Its translation: CASRVEGGRNNEQFF.